A selection of T cell receptor beta chains follows, all from one sample in a study of T cell responses to AZD1222 COVID-19 vaccine. The repertoire was sequenced with immunoSEQ multiplex PCR; TCRdb's copy has only in-frame clones and lacks some. The sample includes fewer than 130,000 clones, around 80% of them seen just once. The material sequenced was peripheral blood, taken on day 0 of AZD1222 vaccination. The receptor source for this set is an adult in good health. CDR3s leave out the opening cysteine and the closing phenylalanine or tryptophan. The size of a clone is reported for some rows only, either as once, few or many, or as a class for expanded clones.

cdr3_length,clone_size,v_call,cdr3_aa
12,NA,TRBV6-1,ASSDRGVTYGYT
12,few,TRBV19,ASSRTGKDSPLH
14,NA,TRBV24-1,ATSDSTSFGTGELF
12,few,TRBV7-9,ASSWTSGQETQY
13,NA,TRBV7-2,ASSLAGGVRETQY
11,NA,TRBV6-4,ASRTATQETQY
10,NA,TRBV12-3/TRBV12-4,ASSLHTGELF
13,NA,TRBV7-2,ASSLFAPRRDEQY
14,NA,TRBV7-2,ASSLRDRGLGTEAF
13,NA,TRBV28,ATTGGFGTSYEQY
14,NA,TRBV7-3,ASSLIGGTSSTEAF
14,NA,TRBV18,ASSPSSSRGNQPQH
14,few,TRBV27,ASREGGAGGPGELF
11,NA,TRBV28,ASSLVENQPQH
13,NA,TRBV28,ASSSWGAQGNTIY